This TCR beta chain originates from a study of cytomegalovirus exposure and HLA in healthy donors. Those who donated were healthy bone marrow donors. This clone appeared once. Researchers ran the PCR with 60 Vbeta and 13 Jbeta primers. TCRdb's table, derived via immunoSEQ multiplex PCR, lists solely in-frame clones and lacks some. The sample has 120,000 or so clones, roughly two thirds seen once. Germline trimming cut 3 bases from V and 1 base from J; bases unmatched to any gene: 9. CDR1 is SNHLY and CDR2 is FYNNEI in the germline V gene. This CDR3 is built from 17 residues. The TCR comes from a man aged 30 to 45 in good health and CMV-seropositive. The chain uses TRBV2 and TRBJ2-4; 7 bases agree with TRBD1. The sequenced material came from PBMCs. This chain's CDR3 is CASSDVEGAGAKNIQYF. The CDR3 coding sequence is TGTGCCAGCAGTGATGTTGAGGGGGCCGGGGCCAAAAACATTCAGTACTTC.